This T cell receptor (beta chain) was observed in a study of T cell responses to AZD1222 COVID-19 vaccine. General study points: Only a handful of individuals given AZD1222 were seropositive at baseline.

Using immunoSEQ multiplex PCR, the repertoire was profiled, and TCRdb retains in-frame clones only, with some absent. The table includes some 140,000 clones, 90% detected once. Comment on this clone: The antigen is not known.

V lost 8 bases and J lost 5, with 18 bases in between. The CDR3 loop spans 14 amino acids. CDR1 and CDR2 from the germline V gene are MNHEY and SVGAGI. Sample: peripheral blood, taken on day 0 of AZD1222 vaccination. The rearrangement links TRBV6-5 to TRBJ2-5; either TRBD1 or TRBD2 may supply D (5 bases each). This receptor was obtained from an adult in good health. The CDR3 is CASRRGQGSETQYF. The CDR3 nucleotides read TGTGCCAGCCGGAGAGGGCAGGGATCGGAGACCCAGTACTTC.